The entry below describes one T cell receptor (beta chain). Its antigen is unknown. One base away there is no much larger clone; base qualities are not given. One collaborating source in Seattle enrolled patients while the patients were actively infected and followed the patients over time throughout the course of disease. Each collaborating institution followed its own protocols to collect whole blood in K2EDTA tubes. Collaborator samples were shipped for TCRbeta analysis as frozen whole blood, isolated PBMCs, or DNA extracted from either sample type. The data are from a study of blood T cell repertoires in COVID-19 (dated by TCRdb to the early 2020s). Broadly, across the study: Collaborator samples came from the United States, Italy and Spain and covered acute and convalescent phases of COVID-19. The samples were drawn from two sources: the first 160 participants of the ongoing ImmuneRACE study, and over 950 subjects contributed by 6 global collaborators. Deeply sampled blood TCRbeta repertoires from subjects exposed to, actively infected with, or recovered from COVID-19 were included in the dataset. A de-identified subject ID, COVID-19 status, age in years and sex were almost always included in the sample metadata. The material from the prospective study consisted of cDNA or gDNA derived from T cells, B-cell-depleted T cells, or PBMCs. HLA class I and class II types, where available, came from metadata supplied by the sample provider rather than from assay-based typing. A freely available public database, intended as a resource for researchers studying the immune response to SARS-CoV-2, is where the repertoires were released. What the study reported, not specific to this receptor: The amount of clinical and demographic metadata varied by source and participant and was provided uncurated.

TCRbeta CDR3 regions were amplified from genomic DNA by means of the immunoSEQ Assay, a bias-controlled multiplex PCR. Per the source publication's procedure: The number of nucleated cells in each sample was estimated by amplification of reference gene primers within the assay. To quantify the absolute abundance of each unique TCRbeta CDR3 rearrangement, sequence reads were collapsed and filtered. For each sample, productive Simpson clonality was calculated as the square root of Simpson's diversity index over productive rearrangements. TCRdb retrieved this table from immuneACCESS and kept in-frame rearrangements only. Not all clones are present; in checked studies, unresolved V genes account for under half, and no reason is known for the remainder. Clone size and the V and J calls come from that table; the DNA yielded D and trimming. The sample table holds roughly 100,000 clones, of which roughly 89% were seen once. 1.9% of the sample is held by the ten biggest clonotypes.

The germline V gene gives CDR1 as SGDLS and CDR2 as YYNGEE. Trimming at the junction amounts to 0 bases on V and 6 bases on J, and the germline ends lie 14 bases apart. From the cysteine up to the phenylalanine, the CDR3 has a length of 15 residues. The CDR3 DNA has 45 bases and is translated from base 1. This clonotype originated in a woman aged 45 to 65 with COVID-19, enrolled during active disease. Specimen: peripheral blood. Rearrangement joined TRBV9 to TRBJ2-3; TRBD1 could be the D gene, as 5 bases match. CDR3 protein: CASSVVQADGDTQYF. The nucleotide sequence reads as follows: TGTGCCAGCAGCGTAGTACAGGCCGACGGGGATACGCAGTATTTT.